This TCR beta chain was sequenced in a study of T cell therapy after organ transplantation. Study results and limitations: In nonresponders, reduced coverage from low CD8+ yield may limit detected expansions.

Germline V gives CDR1 MGHRA, CDR2 YSYEKL. V lost 1 base and J 5 bases, leaving 14 bases between the germline ends. The CDR3 extends over 15 amino acids. Turning to this clone: The antigen is undetermined.

Sequencing was performed with immunoSEQ multiplex PCR; in TCRdb, only in-frame clones are kept and a portion is missing. Among some 47,000 clones listed, about 95% were seen once. This TCR was recovered from a human patient who had received a solid organ transplant and had CMV disease. V is TRBV4-1 and J is TRBJ1-1; the D gene is possibly TRBD1 (6 bases). Source: CD8+ T cells from blood, taken before autologous CMV-specific T cell therapy. CDR3 in DNA: TGCGCCAGCAGCCAAGGGTCAGGGGTTTTTACTGAAGCTTTCTTT. It yields the protein CASSQGSGVFTEAFF.